Sequencing of this TCR beta chain was carried out in a study of blood T cells in healthy people across ages. V was shortened by 3 bases and J by 3 bases, with 14 bases between the two germline ends. This CDR3 spans 14 amino acids. Per germline, CDR1 SQVTM and CDR2 ANQGSEA. Through a sample-barcoded 5' primer and a J-beta primer mix, a second PCR was run for about 6 to 11 cycles. Using its own MiXCR run on the 5' RACE reads, TCRdb lists one record per CDR3 protein. Of some 1,000,000 distinct CDR3 sequences listed, 20% to 25% are singletons. The same data also contributed to another study, on T cells of mothers and their children.

The V call is TRBV29-1, the J call TRBJ1-1; D uncertain. The clonotype was recovered from a girl aged 2-15 years in good health. Sequenced: blood. The CDR3 here is CSVELHAHDTEAFF. The CDR3 region has the DNA TGCAGCGTTGAGCTCCACGCCCACGACACTGAAGCTTTCTTT. Looking up the rest from reference TRBV29-1 and TRBJ1-1 gives the full variable domain: SAVISQKPSRDICQRGTSLTIQCQVDSQVTMMFWYRQQPGQSLTLIATANQGSEATYESGFVIDKFPISRPNLTFSTLTVSNMSPEDSSIYLCSVELHAHDTEAFFGQGTRLTVV.